Following are 27 T cell receptor beta chains from one sample sequenced in a study of blood T cell repertoires in COVID-19. TCRdb's copy holds only in-frame clones and misses some; the assay was immunoSEQ multiplex PCR. The data show 150,000 to 200,000 clones, with 88% seen just once and roughly 9% held by the top ten. Material: PBMCs or T cells enriched from blood (not recorded which). The receptors originated from a woman aged 18 to 35 who had recovered from COVID-19.

The genes are TRBV19 and TRBJ1-4; possible D gene TRBD1, 5 bases. The CDR3 contains 15 residues. Germline V gene sequence: CDR1 LNHDA, CDR2 SQIVND (reference sequence). Trimming removed 2 bases at V and 5 bases at J, with 12 bases between. The CDR3, as DNA: TGTGCCAGTAGTATATTTACAGGAAAGAATGAAAAACTGTTTTTT. Translation gives CASSIFTGKNEKLFF.

J is TRBJ2-7 and V is TRBV7-2, with a weak D call TRBD2 (6 bases). Trimming removed 6 bases from V and 1 base from J, with 16 bases in between. This CDR3 has 15 residues. The germline CDR1 and CDR2 sequences are SGHTA and FQGNSA. Here the CDR3 DNA reads TGTGCCAGCAGGGAAGCCGGGGGACCATCCTACGAGCAGTACTTC. It codes for CASREAGGPSYEQYF.

The rearrangement uses TRBV7-6 and TRBJ2-1; 11 nucleotides line up with TRBD2. The V and J ends lost 3 bases and 5 bases, in that order; junction bases with no gene match: 12. CDR1 and CDR2 from the germline V gene are SGHVS and FNYEAQ. This CDR3 spans 18 amino acids. DNA of the CDR3: TGTGCCAGCAGCTTGCCGCCGGGTAGCGGGAGGGCTAACAATGAGCAGTTCTTC. This codes for CASSLPPGSGRANNEQFF. Drawing the rest from reference TRBV7-6 and TRBJ2-1, the complete variable domain is GAGVSQSPRYKVTKRGQDVALRCDPISGHVSLYWYRQALGQGPEFLTYFNYEAQQDKSGLPNDRFSAERPEGSISTLTIQRTEQRDSAMYRCASSLPPGSGRANNEQFFGPGTRLTVL.

The chain carries TRBV4-1 and TRBJ1-2, with TRBD1 as a possible D gene (6 bases). Trimming shortened V by 3 bases and J by 5 bases, and 22 bases separated the two germline ends. The CDR3 length is 17 residues. The germline CDR1 and CDR2 sequences are MGHRA and YSYEKL. The CDR3 loop reads CASSQPGQTRGGYGYTF. In nucleotides, the CDR3 is TGCGCCAGCAGCCAGCCGGGACAAACGCGTGGTGGGTATGGCTACACCTTC.

The chain links TRBV20-1 to TRBJ1-6; D not certain. The V gene's germline CDR1 is DFQATT and CDR2 SNEGSKA (reference sequence). The CDR3 extends over 15 amino acids. V lost 5 bases and J 0 bases, leaving 11 bases between the germline ends. CDR3 region: CSAGARSSYNSPLHF. The DNA for the CDR3 is TGCAGTGCTGGTGCAAGGAGCTCCTATAATTCACCCCTCCACTTT.

For the CDR3, the DNA is TGTGCCAGCAGTCTTATGGGGGGTGGCACTGAAGCTTTCTTT. This codes for CASSLMGGGTEAFF. The rearrangement joins TRBV3-1 (or the pseudogene TRBV3-2) to TRBJ1-1; D is perhaps TRBD1 (5 bases). Trimming took 6 bases from V and 4 from J, leaving 15 bases between them. The CDR3 length is 14 residues. Germline CDR1 is LGHDT and CDR2 is YNNKEL (reference sequence).

The chain employs TRBV25-1 and TRBJ2-7, with 10 bases matching TRBD2. The CDR3 is made up of 15 amino acids. Trimming removed 4 bases from V and 6 bases from J; junction bases left unmatched: 9. Germline V gives CDR1 MGHDK, CDR2 SYGVNS. The CDR3 spells CASSGGIAGGLEQYF. The CDR3 bases are TGTGCCAGCAGTGGAGGGATAGCGGGGGGACTCGAGCAGTACTTC.

The rearrangement links TRBV4-1 to TRBJ2-1, with TRBD2 matching over 9 bases. The junction had 10 bases not matched to a gene; V was cut back by 0 bases and J by 10 bases. Germline V lookup: CDR1 MGHRA, CDR2 YSYEKL. The CDR3 is made up of 16 amino acids. In nucleotides, the CDR3 is TGCGCCAGCAGCCAAGAAGGGCTAGCGGGGATTTTGGAGCAGTTCTTC. Its translation is CASSQEGLAGILEQFF.

This clone was counted only a few times. V and J are TRBV5-4 and TRBJ1-2; 9 bases line up with TRBD1. The CDR3 is 14 residues long. Trimming took 3 bases from V and 3 from J; bases not matched to a gene: 3. The germline V gene encodes CDR1 SGHNT and CDR2 YYREEE (reference sequence). The CDR3 DNA is TGTGCCAGCAGCTGGACAGGGGTGCACTATGGCTACACCTTC. Translation gives CASSWTGVHYGYTF.

The chain combines TRBV3-1 (or the pseudogene TRBV3-2) with TRBJ1-1; no clear D. V lost 1 base, J lost 4 bases, and 4 bases lay in between. Germline-derived CDR1 and CDR2 are LGHDT and YNNKEL (reference sequence). The CDR3 length is 12 residues. In DNA form, the CDR3 reads TGTGCCAGCAGCCAAGGGCTCACTGAAGCTTTCTTT. Its protein product is CASSQGLTEAFF.

The chain is built from TRBV4-3 and TRBJ1-1, with D tentatively TRBD1 (6 bases). The CDR3 sequence is 15 residues long. The germline CDR1 and CDR2 sequences are LGHNA and YSLEER. V shed 2 bases and J shed 6 bases, with 16 bases lying between them. This chain's CDR3 is CASSQQQGGTAEAFF. The CDR3 nucleotides read TGCGCCAGCAGCCAACAACAGGGTGGAACTGCTGAAGCTTTCTTT.

This chain links TRBV6-5 with TRBJ1-1, with D possibly being TRBD1 (6 bases). This CDR3 region has 14 residues. Trimming pared 7 bases from V and 1 base from J, leaving 13 bases between. Germline values: CDR1 MNHEY, CDR2 SVGAGI. CDR3 bases: TGTGCCAGCACCCACAGGGACCCGAACACTGAAGCTTTCTTT. This sequence encodes CASTHRDPNTEAFF.

A word on this clone: The same CDR3 can be traced to other DNA sequences in this sample. The chain has TRBV4-3 and TRBJ1-1; a possible D gene is TRBD1 (6 bases). CDR3 length: 14 residues. Between the trimmed V and J ends, which lost 0 bases and 2 bases, there was a span of 7 bases. From germline, CDR1 is LGHNA and CDR2 YSLEER. CDR3 coding DNA: TGCGCCAGCAGCCAAGACAGGGGTAACACTGAAGCTTTCTTT. This codes for CASSQDRGNTEAFF.

The rearrangement uses TRBV3-1 (or the pseudogene TRBV3-2) and TRBJ1-1; 11 nucleotides match TRBD1. CDR1 LGHDT and CDR2 YNNKEL come from the germline V gene (reference sequence). This CDR3 region has 15 residues. V lost 7 bases, J lost 5 bases, and 9 bases stayed unmatched. The CDR3 bases are TGTGCCAGCAACCCCGGGACAGGGGGTTTTACTGAAGCTTTCTTT. Amino acids: CASNPGTGGFTEAFF.

The chain couples TRBV7-8 to TRBJ2-5; 10 nucleotides match TRBD1. The V gene's germline CDR1 is SGHVS and CDR2 FQNEAQ. The CDR3 runs to 16 residues. The junction had 5 bases not matched to a gene; V was cut back by 1 base and J by 3 bases. CDR3 sequence: CASSLVRDRGKETQYF. The CDR3 bases are TGTGCCAGCAGCTTAGTCCGGGACAGGGGAAAAGAGACCCAGTACTTC. Full variable domain (outside the CDR3, taken from reference TRBV7-8 and TRBJ2-5): GAGVSQSPRYKVAKRGQDVALRCDPISGHVSLFWYQQALGQGPEFLTYFQNEAQLDKSGLPSDRFFAERPEGSVSTLKIQRTQQEDSAVYLCASSLVRDRGKETQYFGPGTRLLVL.

Here the CDR3 reads CASRRDRGLETQYF. The CDR3 nucleotides are TGTGCCAGCAGACGCGACAGGGGGCTGGAGACCCAGTACTTC. The chain recombines TRBV5-4 with TRBJ2-5; TRBD1 matches at 10 bases. The CDR3 runs 14 residues. V lost 5 bases, J lost 5 bases, and 6 bases stayed unmatched. CDR1 is SGHNT, CDR2 YYREEE, per germline (reference sequence). Full variable domain (outside the CDR3, taken from reference TRBV5-4 and TRBJ2-5): ETGVTQSPTHLIKTRGQQVTLRCSSQSGHNTVSWYQQALGQGPQFIFQYYREEENGRGNFPPRFSGLQFPNYSSELNVNALELDDSALYLCASRRDRGLETQYFGPGTRLLVL.

The chain uses TRBV9 and TRBJ2-7; the match to TRBD1 covers 7 bases. The CDR3 extends over 14 amino acids. With 3 bases clipped from V and 3 bases from J, the junction kept 6 bases outside the gene matches. Germline V gene lookup returns CDR1 SGDLS and CDR2 YYNGEE. CDR3 sequence: CASSARDRVYEQYF. The DNA for the CDR3 is TGTGCCAGCAGCGCCCGGGACAGAGTCTACGAGCAGTACTTC.

The gene calls are TRBV5-6 and TRBJ2-7; D gene unclear. Per the germline V gene, CDR1 is SGHDT and CDR2 is YYEEEE. This CDR3 contains 13 residues. Trimming took 4 bases from V and 2 from J, leaving 10 bases between them. The CDR3: CASSPQPTYEQYF. CDR3 DNA: TGTGCCAGCAGCCCACAGCCCACCTACGAGCAGTACTTC.

In nucleotides, the CDR3 is TGTGCCTGGGGGTACGGGAACAATGAGCAGTTCTTC. Its protein product is CAWGYGNNEQFF. This chain links TRBV30 with TRBJ2-1; D possibly corresponds to TRBD2 (5 bases). This CDR3 comprises 12 residues. Trimming stripped 5 bases from V and 5 bases from J, with 10 bases between. Germline V gene data show CDR1 as GTSNPN and CDR2 as SVGIG (reference sequence). Complete variable domain (other parts from reference TRBV30 and TRBJ2-1): SQTIHQWPATLVQPVGSPLSLECTVEGTSNPNLYWYRQAAGRGLQLLFYSVGIGQISSEVPQNLSASRPQDRQFILSSKKLLLSDSGFYLCAWGYGNNEQFFGPGTRLTVL.

In nucleotides, the CDR3 is TGTGCCAGCAGTTACAGGCAGCGAAACTATGGCTACACCTTC. Its translation is CASSYRQRNYGYTF. The V and J genes are TRBV6-5 and TRBJ1-2; the D is unclear. Per the germline V gene, CDR1 is MNHEY and CDR2 is SVGAGI. The CDR3 spans 14 residues. Trimming pared 2 bases from V and 2 bases from J, leaving 9 bases between.

This clone was detected only once. The chain carries TRBV20-1 and TRBJ2-3, with TRBD2 identical over 11 bases. Losses at the gene ends were 3 bases for V and 3 bases for J; bases not matched to a gene: 5. The CDR3 contains 15 residues. Germline CDR1 is DFQATT and CDR2 is SNEGSKA (reference sequence). CDR3 DNA: TGCAGTGCTAGTTCGGGACTAGCGGAAACAGATACGCAGTATTTT. It yields the protein CSASSGLAETDTQYF.

This CDR3 is CASSHREGAGGRELFF. The DNA of the CDR3 is TGTGCCAGCAGTCATCGCGAAGGAGCGGGAGGGAGGGAGCTGTTTTTT. The J gene is TRBJ2-2, the V gene TRBV27; 10 bases are a match to TRBD2. After removal of 5 bases from V and 9 bases from J, the junction contained 12 bases not matched to a gene. Germline values: CDR1 MNHEY, CDR2 SMNVEV (reference sequence). The CDR3 contains 16 residues.

The CDR3 protein is CASSQEPYRRAAPNTGELFF. The CDR3 bases are TGCGCCAGCAGCCAAGAACCGTATAGGAGAGCGGCCCCGAACACCGGGGAGCTGTTTTTT. The chain recombines TRBV4-1 with TRBJ2-2; D possibly corresponds to TRBD2 (5 bases). The V end lost 0 bases, the J end lost 0 bases, and 20 bases lay between the germline ends. The CDR3 spans 20 residues. Germline V gene lookup returns CDR1 MGHRA and CDR2 YSYEKL.

The gene calls are TRBV28 and TRBJ2-4, with a weak D call TRBD1 (5 bases). This CDR3 region has 15 residues. V lost 5 bases to trimming and J lost 5 bases, with 16 bases between them. Germline V lookup: CDR1 MDHEN, CDR2 SYDVKM. CDR3 nucleotide sequence: TGTGCCAGCAGTCCTCCCGGCAGGGCGCAAAACATTCAGTACTTC. This codes for CASSPPGRAQNIQYF.

The sample holds many counts of this clone. CDR3 sequence: CASSFLANQETQYF. CDR3 nucleotides: TGTGCCAGCAGTTTTCTGGCCAACCAAGAGACCCAGTACTTC. The chain is built from TRBV27 and TRBJ2-5; no definite D call. Between the trimmed V and J ends, which lost 3 bases and 0 bases, there was a span of 8 bases. In germline, CDR1 is MNHEY, CDR2 SMNVEV (reference sequence). There are 14 residues in the CDR3.

J is TRBJ2-1 and V is TRBV30, with TRBD1 as a possible D gene (5 bases). The CDR3 spans 11 residues. V was cut by 2 bases and J by 8 bases, with 7 bases left in between. Germline V gene sequence: CDR1 GTSNPN, CDR2 SVGIG (reference sequence). Here the CDR3 reads CAWSLGDEQFF. The CDR3 bases are TGTGCCTGGAGTCTAGGGGATGAGCAGTTCTTC.

The gene calls are TRBV25-1 and TRBJ1-2; 7 bases line up with TRBD1. Per the germline V gene, CDR1 is MGHDK and CDR2 is SYGVNS. Losses at the gene ends were 2 bases for V and 7 bases for J; bases not matched to a gene: 7. The CDR3 runs 14 residues. In nucleotides, the CDR3 is TGTGCCAGCAGTGAAGCAGGGGGGCTTGGTGGCTACACCTTC. This sequence encodes CASSEAGGLGGYTF.